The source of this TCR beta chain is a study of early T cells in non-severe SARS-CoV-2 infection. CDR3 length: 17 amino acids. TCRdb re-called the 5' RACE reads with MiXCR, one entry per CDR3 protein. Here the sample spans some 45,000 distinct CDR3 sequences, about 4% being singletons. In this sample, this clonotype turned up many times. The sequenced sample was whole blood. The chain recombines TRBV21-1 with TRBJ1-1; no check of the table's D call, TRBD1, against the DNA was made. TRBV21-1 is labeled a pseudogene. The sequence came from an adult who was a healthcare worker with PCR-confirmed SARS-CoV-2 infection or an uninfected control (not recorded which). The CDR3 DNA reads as TGTGCCAGCAGCAACGCTTGGGACAGGGAAGTGAACACTGAAGCTTTCTTT. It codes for CASSNAWDREVNTEAFF.